This T cell receptor beta chain was recovered during a study of T cells in Graves' hyperthyroidism and ophthalmopathy. The TCR beta CDR3 regions underwent amplification using RNA transcripts as the source. First-round RT-PCR of the TCR CDR3 relied on the HTBI primer set. MiXCR, run by TCRdb on the multiplex PCR reads, gives a single entry per CDR3 protein. The sample yields 350,000 to 400,000 distinct CDR3 sequences, about 18% seen once. Germline values: CDR1 MNHEY, CDR2 SMNVEV (reference sequence). The CDR3 covers 12 residues. V shed 3 bases and J shed 7 bases, with 4 bases lying between them. General study results and limits: Patients with ophthalmopathy were separated from those with stable hyperthyroidism by a 13 V-J model.

This clonotype was observed a handful of times. Its target is not known. This chain links TRBV27 with TRBJ1-6; D unresolved. The receptor comes from a woman aged 18-29 years with Graves' hyperthyroidism. Sequenced material: blood. DNA for the CDR3: TGTGCCAGCAGTTTGAACAATTCACCCCTCCACTTT. Protein: CASSLNNSPLHF.